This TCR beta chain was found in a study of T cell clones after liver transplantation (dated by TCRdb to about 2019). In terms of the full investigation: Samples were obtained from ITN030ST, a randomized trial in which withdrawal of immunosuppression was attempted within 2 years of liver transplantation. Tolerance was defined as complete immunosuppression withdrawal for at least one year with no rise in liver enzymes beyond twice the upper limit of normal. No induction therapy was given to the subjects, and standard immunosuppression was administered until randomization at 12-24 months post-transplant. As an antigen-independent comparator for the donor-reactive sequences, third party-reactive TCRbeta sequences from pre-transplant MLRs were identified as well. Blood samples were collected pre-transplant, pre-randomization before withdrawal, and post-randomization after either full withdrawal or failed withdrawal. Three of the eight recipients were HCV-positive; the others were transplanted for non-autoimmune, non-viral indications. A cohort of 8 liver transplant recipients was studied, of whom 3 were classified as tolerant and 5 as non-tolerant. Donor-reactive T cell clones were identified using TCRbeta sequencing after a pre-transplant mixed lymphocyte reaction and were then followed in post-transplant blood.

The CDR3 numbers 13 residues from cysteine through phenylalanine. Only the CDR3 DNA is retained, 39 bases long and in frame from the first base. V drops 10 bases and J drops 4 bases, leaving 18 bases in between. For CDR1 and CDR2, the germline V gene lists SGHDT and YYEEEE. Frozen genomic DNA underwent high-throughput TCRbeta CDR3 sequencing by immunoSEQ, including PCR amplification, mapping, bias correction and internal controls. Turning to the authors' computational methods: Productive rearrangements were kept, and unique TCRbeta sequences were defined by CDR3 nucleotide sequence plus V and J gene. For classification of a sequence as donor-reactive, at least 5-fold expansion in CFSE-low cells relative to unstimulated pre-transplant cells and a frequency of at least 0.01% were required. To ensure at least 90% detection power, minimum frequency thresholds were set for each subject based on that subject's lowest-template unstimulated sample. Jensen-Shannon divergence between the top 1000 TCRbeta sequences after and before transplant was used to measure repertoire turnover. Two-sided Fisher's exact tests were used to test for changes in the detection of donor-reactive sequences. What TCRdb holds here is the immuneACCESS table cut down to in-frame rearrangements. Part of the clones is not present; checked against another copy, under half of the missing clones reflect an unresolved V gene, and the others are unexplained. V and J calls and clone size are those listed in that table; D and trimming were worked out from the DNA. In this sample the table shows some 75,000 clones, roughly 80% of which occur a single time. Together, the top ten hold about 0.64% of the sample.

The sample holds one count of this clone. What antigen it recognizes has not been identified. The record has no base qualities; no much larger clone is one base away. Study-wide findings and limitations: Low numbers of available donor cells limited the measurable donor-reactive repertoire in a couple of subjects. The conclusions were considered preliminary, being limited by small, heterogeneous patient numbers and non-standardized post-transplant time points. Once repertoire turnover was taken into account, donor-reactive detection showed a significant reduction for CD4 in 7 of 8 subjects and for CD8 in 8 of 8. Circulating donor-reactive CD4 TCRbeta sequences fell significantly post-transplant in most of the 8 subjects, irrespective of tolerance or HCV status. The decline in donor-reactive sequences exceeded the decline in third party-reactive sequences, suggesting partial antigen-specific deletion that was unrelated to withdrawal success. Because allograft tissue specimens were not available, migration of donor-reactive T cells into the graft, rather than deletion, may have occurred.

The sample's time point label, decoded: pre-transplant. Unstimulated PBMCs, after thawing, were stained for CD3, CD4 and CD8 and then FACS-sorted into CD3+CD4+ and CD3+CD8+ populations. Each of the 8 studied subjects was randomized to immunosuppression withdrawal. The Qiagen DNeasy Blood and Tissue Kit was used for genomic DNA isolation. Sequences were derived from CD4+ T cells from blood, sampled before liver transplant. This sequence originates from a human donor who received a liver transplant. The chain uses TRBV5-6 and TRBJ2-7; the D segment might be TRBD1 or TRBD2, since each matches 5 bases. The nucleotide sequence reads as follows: TGTGCCGGTTCTATAAGGGGCGGGTACGAGCAGTACTTC. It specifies CAGSIRGGYEQYF. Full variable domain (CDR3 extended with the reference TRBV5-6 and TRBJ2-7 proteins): DAGVTQSPTHLIKTRGQQVTLRCSPKSGHDTVSWYQQALGQGPQFIFQYYEEEERQRGNFPDRFSGHQFPNYSSELNVNALLLGDSALYLCAGSIRGGYEQYFGPGTRLTVT.